This T cell receptor beta chain stems from a study of T cells after yellow fever vaccination. Study-wide results and caveats: Clonotypes shared by both compartments, CD4 and CD8, made up a small share. At 95% to 97% for CD4 and approximately 89% for CD8, most primary-vaccination clones showed up again after the booster.

In germline, CDR1 is MNHEY, CDR2 SMNVEV (reference sequence). V shed 3 bases and J shed 3 bases, with 11 bases lying between them. The CDR3 extends over 14 amino acids. This clonotype was seen many times. Antigen unknown. 5'RACE template switching produced TCR cDNA carrying a universal primer site and UMIs. TCRdb reprocessed the 5' RACE reads via MiXCR and lists one record per CDR3 protein. The sample includes about 340,000 distinct CDR3 sequences, 3% to 4.5% of them seen just once. This chain joins TRBV27 and TRBJ1-1; no clear D. The sample here was PBMCs, taken 5 days after the yellow fever booster vaccination. The receptor was isolated from a man between 18 and 29 years old who received the YFV17D yellow fever vaccine. CDR3 residues: CASSFSGSHTEAFF. CDR3 bases: TGTGCCAGCAGTTTCTCTGGGTCCCACACTGAAGCTTTCTTT.